Listed below are T cell receptor beta chains from one sample, sequenced in a study of CD4+ T cells in melanoma. The method was immunoSEQ multiplex PCR; TCRdb's version includes in-frame clones alone and lacks a portion of them. Of roughly 150,000 clones listed, about nine tenths were seen once; the top ten hold about 1.6%. These receptors all stem from a human donor with melanoma. The CDR3 runs from the conserved cysteine through the conserved F or W. The D gene is left open where the match is weak. Rows give clone size only sometimes, using once, few, many, or a class for an expanded clone.

>.|TRBJ1-2|.|TRBV6-1
TGTGCCAGCAGTGAAGCGCCCGGTAGCGACACCTTC
CASSEAPGSDTF
>.|TRBJ1-6|.|TRBV6-6
TGTGCCGTTGGGGGGACTAATAATTCACCCCTCCACTTT
CAVGGTNNSPLHF
>TRBD1|TRBJ2-5|.|TRBV7-9
TGTGCCAGCAGCCTGGACAGGGTGCAAGAGACCCAGTACTTC
CASSLDRVQETQYF
>.|TRBJ2-1|.|TRBV6-1
TGTGCCACCAAGGAAGTTTACAATGAGCAGTTCTTC
CATKEVYNEQFF
>.|TRBJ1-6|.|TRBV5-4
TGTGCCAGCAAGCCGGGTATTCAGGATTCACCCCTCCACTTT
CASKPGIQDSPLHF
>.|TRBJ2-7|.|TRBV6-6
TGTGCCAGCAGTTACTCTACTCCCTACGAGCAGTACTTC
CASSYSTPYEQYF
>.|TRBJ2-7|.|TRBV6-1
TGTGCCAGCAGTGTGTACGAGCAGTACTTC
CASSVYEQYF
>.|TRBJ1-1|once|TRBV27
TGTGCCAGCAGCCCTCGCGGTATGGGCACTGAAGCTTTCTTT
CASSPRGMGTEAFF
>.|TRBJ1-1|.|TRBV30
TGTGCCTGGAGTGCTCAGGTGAACACTGAAGCTTTCTTT
CAWSAQVNTEAFF
>TRBD1|TRBJ1-2|once|TRBV10-3
TGTGCCATCAGTGAAGACAGGGAGTATGGCTACACCTTC
CAISEDREYGYTF
>.|TRBJ2-2|.|TRBV12-2
TGTGCAAGTCGCTTAGGAGGGGACTCGAACACCGGGGAGCTGTTTTTT
CASRLGGDSNTGELFF
>TRBD1|TRBJ2-5|.|TRBV2
TGTGCCAGCGGACTCCGGGACAGTCAAGAGACCCAGTACTTC
CASGLRDSQETQYF
>.|TRBJ2-7|.|TRBV5-1
TGCGCCAGCAGCTTGGTCCAGGGTAACGGCGAGCAGTACTTC
CASSLVQGNGEQYF
>.|TRBJ2-1|once|TRBV7-9
TGTGCCAGCATCCCCTTGGGGCTTATATGGAATGAGCAGTTCTTC
CASIPLGLIWNEQFF
>.|TRBJ1-3|.|TRBV7-2
TGTGCCAGCAGCTTAGACAACTCTGGAAACACCATATATTTT
CASSLDNSGNTIYF
>TRBD2|TRBJ2-1|.|TRBV7-6
TGTGCCAGCAGTATGCTAGCGGGGGGGCTTAATGAGCAGTTCTTC
CASSMLAGGLNEQFF
>.|TRBJ1-5|.|TRBV19
TGTGCCAGTAGTATCAGGGACTTTAATCAGCCCCAGCATTTT
CASSIRDFNQPQHF
>.|TRBJ1-2|.|TRBV5-1
TGCGCCAGCAGCGCTGACGGTTCGGGTGGGTATGGCTACACCTTC
CASSADGSGGYGYTF
>.|TRBJ1-1|.|TRBV30
TGTGCCTGGAGTTCTCAGAGGGGATGGATGAACACTGAAGCTTTCTTT
CAWSSQRGWMNTEAFF
>.|TRBJ1-1|.|TRBV7-9
TGTGCCAGCAGCTTTGGAGACAGGAACACTGAAGCTTTCTTT
CASSFGDRNTEAFF
>.|TRBJ1-1|.|TRBV6-1
TGTGCCAGCAGTGAAGGTACACTGAACACTGAAGCTTTCTTT
CASSEGTLNTEAFF
>.|TRBJ1-5|.|TRBV4-1
TGCGCCAGCAGCCCGTTTGCCTCTTCCGATGGCAATCAGCCCCAGCATTTT
CASSPFASSDGNQPQHF
>.|TRBJ1-5|.|TRBV2
TGTGCCAGCAGCGAAAACCGACAGCCCCAGCATTTT
CASSENRQPQHF
>TRBD2|TRBJ2-1|.|TRBV29-1
TGCAGTACACCCCCTGGGACTAGCGGGGATCCCTACAATGAGCAGTTCTTC
CSTPPGTSGDPYNEQFF
>.|TRBJ2-3|.|TRBV29-1
TGCAGCGTTGTCGGGCGGACCTACACAGATACGCAGTATTTT
CSVVGRTYTDTQYF
>TRBD1|TRBJ2-3|.|TRBV14
TGTGCCAGCAGCCTCCGCAGGGGGCACGAGACAGATACGCAGTATTTT
CASSLRRGHETDTQYF
>TRBD2|TRBJ2-3|.|TRBV7-3
TGTGCCAGCAGCTTAAATACAGCGGGAGGGCAGGATACGCAGTATTTT
CASSLNTAGGQDTQYF
>.|TRBJ1-6|.|TRBV5-1
TGCGCCAGCAGCGATGCGACGGACAGCCCTAATTCACCCCTCCACTTT
CASSDATDSPNSPLHF
>.|TRBJ1-2|.|TRBV5-6
TGTGCCAGCAGCATCTGGGGAGCGGAGGTCACCTTC
CASSIWGAEVTF
>TRBD1|TRBJ1-6|.|TRBV9
TGTGCCAGCGGGTCGAGGGGGCCAGAGAATTCACCCCTCCACTTT
CASGSRGPENSPLHF
>TRBD1|TRBJ2-7|.|TRBV6-5
TGTGCCAGCAGTTACCAGGGGGCGGGTGAGCAGTACTTC
CASSYQGAGEQYF
>.|TRBJ1-1|.|TRBV6-1
TGTGCCAGCAGTGAATTTAACAGGGAGAACACTGAAGCTTTCTTT
CASSEFNRENTEAFF
>.|TRBJ2-6|.|TRBV9
TGTGCCAGCAGCGTAGGGGCAGGGGCTGGGGCCAACGTCCTGACTTTC
CASSVGAGAGANVLTF
>.|TRBJ2-3|.|TRBV5-1
TGCGCCAGCAGCTTGACGATAGGGAAGAGGACAGATACGCAGTATTTT
CASSLTIGKRTDTQYF
>.|TRBJ2-7|once|TRBV7-9
TGTGCCAGCAGCCTCGACCTGGTTGCCTACGAGCAGTACTTC
CASSLDLVAYEQYF
>TRBD2|TRBJ2-3|.|TRBV5-1
TGCGCCAGTCAACTAGCGGGGATAACAGATACGCAGTATTTT
CASQLAGITDTQYF
>TRBD2|TRBJ2-7|.|TRBV11-2
TGTGCCAGCAGCTTCCGGACTAGCGGGGAAACCTACGAGCAGTACTTC
CASSFRTSGETYEQYF
>TRBD1|TRBJ1-6|once|TRBV7-2
TGTGCCAGCAGCTTATGGGACAGCTCCTATAATTCACCCCTCCACTTT
CASSLWDSSYNSPLHF
>.|TRBJ1-6|.|TRBV5-6
TGTGCCAGCAGCTTGGGACGGGGGGCATCCTATAATTCACCCCTCCACTTT
CASSLGRGASYNSPLHF
>TRBD1|TRBJ1-1|.|TRBV18
TGTGCCAGCTCACCACCGGGGACAGGGGGCACTGAAGCTTTCTTT
CASSPPGTGGTEAFF
>.|TRBJ2-3|.|TRBV5-6
TGTGCCAGCAGCTTGCGACGTACAGATACGCAGTATTTT
CASSLRRTDTQYF
>TRBD2|TRBJ2-1|.|TRBV9
TGTGCCAGCAGCGTAGCCGGGGGGGCGCCCAATGAGCAGTTCTTC
CASSVAGGAPNEQFF
>.|TRBJ2-5|once|TRBV9
TGTGCCAGCAGCGTGGGGGGGACAGCCGCCCAAGAGACCCAGTACTTC
CASSVGGTAAQETQYF
>.|TRBJ2-3|.|TRBV10-3
TGTGCCATCAGCAAGGGACTCAACGGCGATACGCAGTATTTT
CAISKGLNGDTQYF
>TRBD2|TRBJ2-3|.|TRBV7-9
TGTGCCAGCAGCTTCGGGGGGGCCGCGGATACGCAGTATTTT
CASSFGGAADTQYF
>.|TRBJ1-6|once|TRBV18
TGTGCCAGCTCCGAAACGACAGTAGTAGGGTATTCACCCCTCCACTTT
CASSETTVVGYSPLHF
>TRBD1|TRBJ1-1|.|TRBV6-5
TGTGCCAGCAGTTCGACAGGGGGAAAAGATGAAGCTTTCTTT
CASSSTGGKDEAFF
>.|TRBJ1-5|.|TRBV27
TGTGCCAGCAGTGTAGACCGCAATCAGCCCCAGCATTTT
CASSVDRNQPQHF
>TRBD1|TRBJ1-2|.|TRBV7-8
TGTGCCAGCAGCCCAGGGGGCGCCGACTATGGCTACACCTTC
CASSPGGADYGYTF
>.|TRBJ2-1|.|TRBV7-3
TGTGCCAGCAGCTTAAGTACGCACAATGAGCAGTTCTTC
CASSLSTHNEQFF
>.|TRBJ1-1|.|TRBV19
TGTGCCAGTAGCTTTTCCGGCCAACCGTGGGCTTTCTTT
CASSFSGQPWAFF
>.|TRBJ2-7|.|TRBV6-5
TGTGCCAGTCTTTCCTTGACCAGCTCCTACGAGCAGTACTTC
CASLSLTSSYEQYF
>TRBD1|TRBJ2-7|few|TRBV7-9
TGTGCCAGCAGCTTCGAGGGGGCTTCGGTCTACGAGCAGTACTTC
CASSFEGASVYEQYF
>.|TRBJ1-1|.|TRBV18
TGTGCCAGCTCACCGGCGGGGGGAATGAACACTGAAGCTTTCTTT
CASSPAGGMNTEAFF
>.|TRBJ1-1|.|TRBV7-6
TGTGCCAGCAGCCGAGACAGGAACACTGAAGCTTTCTTT
CASSRDRNTEAFF
>TRBD1|TRBJ1-4|.|TRBV12-5
TGTGCTAGTGCTTTAGACAGGGAGGGGGAAAAACTGTTTTTT
CASALDREGEKLFF
>.|TRBJ1-5|.|TRBV30
TGTGCCTGGAGTCCGGGCCGCAATCAGCCCCAGCATTTT
CAWSPGRNQPQHF
>.|TRBJ2-1|.|TRBV2
TGTGCCAGCAGTGCCGGGTACACGGGCAATGAGCAGTTCTTC
CASSAGYTGNEQFF
>.|TRBJ1-1|.|TRBV19
TGTGCCAGTAGCCCCATTTTCTTAGGGGCCTCGAACACTGAAGCTTTCTTT
CASSPIFLGASNTEAFF
>TRBD2|TRBJ2-1|.|TRBV5-5
TGTGCCAGCAGCCCACCAGGACTAGCGGGACAGAATGAGCAGTTCTTC
CASSPPGLAGQNEQFF